The clone carrying this T cell receptor beta chain showed up just once. Its specificity is not known. Deletions cut 2 bases from V and 0 bases from J, with 6 bases between. This CDR3 contains 15 residues. Germline V gene sequence: CDR1 SGHRS, CDR2 YFSETQ. The method was immunoSEQ multiplex PCR; TCRdb's version includes in-frame clones alone and lacks a portion of them. The sample carries more than 90,000 clones, around 84% recorded once. The data belong to a study of radiotherapy plus CTLA-4 blockade in lung cancer. General observations from the study: Expansion in blood of tumor-derived TCR clones was seen after radiotherapy plus ipilimumab.

The source of this sequence is a human donor with non-small cell lung cancer that progressed on radiotherapy plus ipilimumab. Some clones in this sample may be carry-over from other donors' samples. The V gene is TRBV5-1, the J gene TRBJ2-6; D is unclear. The source material was peripheral blood, sampled from a patient treated with radiotherapy plus ipilimumab. Here the CDR3 reads CASSFRFSGANVLTF. The CDR3 DNA sequence: TGCGCCAGCAGCTTTCGGTTCTCTGGGGCCAACGTCCTGACTTTC.